This T cell receptor beta chain was sequenced in a study of T cells in Graves' hyperthyroidism and ophthalmopathy. Study observations and caveats: Most thyroid clonotypes with frequency above 0.001 were detected in blood.

This clonotype was counted at least ten times. Its antigen remains unidentified. Per the germline V gene, CDR1 is SGHAT and CDR2 is FQNNGV. The CDR3 extends over 16 amino acids. V was cut by 4 bases and J by 1 base, with 16 bases left in between. Amplification of TCR beta CDR3 regions used RNA as the template. The HTBI set primed first-round TCR CDR3 RT-PCR. In TCRdb, the multiplex PCR reads were re-called with MiXCR into one record per CDR3 protein. The data hold 250,000 to 300,000 distinct CDR3 sequences, with 12% to 15% observed a single time. Participants, patients aged 18 to 65, had newly diagnosed hyperthyroidism with a duration under 2 months. The diagnoses drew upon clinical symptoms, serum thyroxine and TRAb, thyroid ultrasound and orbital computed tomography.

The sequenced sample was blood. The V and J genes are TRBV11-2 and TRBJ2-5; D might be TRBD2 (5 bases). The clonotype comes from a woman between 40 and 55 years old with Graves' hyperthyroidism. Written as DNA, the CDR3 is TGTGCCAGCAGCTCCCATGCGGGCAGCGGCCAAGAGACCCAGTACTTC. Encoded protein: CASSSHAGSGQETQYF. The full variable domain, in which reference TRBV11-2 and TRBJ2-5 provide the parts outside the CDR3, is EAGVAQSPRYKIIEKRQSVAFWCNPISGHATLYWYQQILGQGPKLLIQFQNNGVVDDSQLPKDRFSAERLKGVDSTLKIQPAKLEDSAVYLCASSSHAGSGQETQYFGPGTRLLVL.